The 21 T cell receptor beta chains below were found in one sample sequenced in a study of shared clonotypes between healthy human individuals. Positive CCR7 selection of CD45RO-negative cells yielded the naive CD8 cells, and terminally differentiated effector memory CD45RA+ cells were excluded. The repertoire was sequenced with immunoSEQ multiplex PCR; TCRdb's copy has only in-frame clones and lacks some. Of millions of clones listed, about 95% were seen once; the top ten hold roughly 1.1%. The sequenced material came from naive CD8+ T cells sorted from blood. All receptors derive from a man younger than 35 in good health.

The chain uses TRBV5-1 and TRBJ1-1, with a weak D call TRBD1 (5 bases). V gave up 7 bases and J gave up 5 bases, with 21 bases separating them. The germline gives CDR1 SGHRS, CDR2 YFSETQ. This CDR3 spans 15 amino acids. This chain's CDR3 is CASPLRPSGETEAFF. In DNA, the CDR3 is TGCGCCAGCCCCCTCCGTCCATCGGGGGAAACTGAAGCTTTCTTT. Full variable domain (outside the CDR3, taken from reference TRBV5-1 and TRBJ1-1): KAGVTQTPRYLIKTRGQQVTLSCSPISGHRSVSWYQQTPGQGLQFLFEYFSETQRNKGNFPGRFSGRQFSNSRSEMNVSTLELGDSALYLCASPLRPSGETEAFFGQGTRLTVV.

With regard to this clone: Other DNA sequences in the sample encode the same CDR3. V gene TRBV2 combines with J gene TRBJ1-1; D is unresolved. In germline, CDR1 is SNHLY, CDR2 FYNNEI. The CDR3 is made up of 12 amino acids. V was clipped by 3 bases and J by 0 bases, with 2 bases between them. CDR3 sequence: CASSEVNTEAFF. The CDR3 DNA follows: TGTGCCAGCAGTGAGGTGAACACTGAAGCTTTCTTT.

As for this clone: Other DNA sequences in this sample translate to the same CDR3. The chain is built from TRBV9 and TRBJ2-2; D gene uncertain. This CDR3 contains 12 residues. Trimming left V 6 bases short and J 0 bases short, with 3 bases between. Germline loops: CDR1 SGDLS, CDR2 YYNGEE. The CDR3 bases are TGTGCCAGCAATCCGAACACCGGGGAGCTGTTTTTT. Translation: CASNPNTGELFF.

This CDR3 is CASSQLTPTSGSYNEQFF. In nucleotides, the CDR3 is TGCGCCAGCAGCCAGCTTACCCCGACTAGCGGGAGCTACAATGAGCAGTTCTTC. This chain joins TRBV4-3 and TRBJ2-1; 12 nucleotides match TRBD2. The CDR3 extends over 18 amino acids. V gave up 3 bases and J gave up 3 bases; unmatched junction bases: 9. The germline gives CDR1 LGHNA, CDR2 YSLEER.

Of note for this clone: Germline and junction disagree at one end, which may indicate a read error. The gene calls are TRBV5-5 and TRBJ2-2, with D uncertain. Germline V gene lookup returns CDR1 SGHKS and CDR2 YYEKEE (reference sequence). This CDR3 is built from 15 residues. The DNA for the CDR3 is TGTGCCAGCAGCTTGGTCGGCCAGAACAACGGGGAGCTGTTTTTT. This translates into CASSLVGQNNGELFF. The variable domain in full, with the rest retrieved from reference TRBV5-5 and TRBJ2-2, is DAGVTQSPTHLIKTRGQQVTLRCSPISGHKSVSWYQQVLGQGPQFIFQYYEKEERGRGNFPDRFSARQFPNYSSELNVNALLLGDSALYLCASSLVGQNNGELFFGEGSRLTVL.

This chain links TRBV4-1 with TRBJ1-4; the D gene is possibly TRBD1 (5 bases). With 6 bases removed from V and 12 bases from J, the gap between germline ends came to 20 bases. Germline V gene data show CDR1 as MGHRA and CDR2 as YSYEKL. The CDR3 extends over 14 amino acids. In DNA, the CDR3 is TGCGCCAGCAGTACCCTAGGGACCGCCGCAGAACTGTTTTTT. It is translated as CASSTLGTAAELFF.

This sequence joins TRBV7-9 and TRBJ2-3, with TRBD2 matching 7 bases. V dropped 2 bases and J dropped 2; count of bases not matched to a gene: 4. CDR1 is SEHNR and CDR2 is FQNEAQ in the germline V gene (reference sequence). The CDR3 has 15 amino acids. The CDR3 loop reads CASSLSSGNTDTQYF. The CDR3 DNA follows: TGTGCCAGCAGCTTATCCAGCGGGAACACAGATACGCAGTATTTT.

This chain uses TRBV7-9 with TRBJ2-1, with 12 positions matching TRBD2. The CDR3 contains 15 residues. The germline V gene has CDR1 SEHNR and CDR2 FQNEAQ (reference sequence). The junction had 4 bases not matched to a gene; V was cut back by 5 bases and J by 5 bases. For the CDR3, the DNA is TGTGCCAGCAGCCCCCGACTAGCGGGAGACAATGAGCAGTTCTTC. It translates to CASSPRLAGDNEQFF.

CDR3 bases: TGTGCCAGCAGCGCTACTCAGGGGGCCCCAGTTATGAATAATTCACCCCTCCACTTT. Protein product: CASSATQGAPVMNNSPLHF. The gene calls are TRBV2 and TRBJ1-6, with 8 positions matching TRBD1. Germline V gives CDR1 SNHLY, CDR2 FYNNEI. V gave up 6 bases and J gave up 5 bases; unmatched junction bases: 18. This CDR3 spans 19 amino acids.

Concerning this clone itself: This sample includes further DNA sequences coding for the same CDR3. The rearrangement links TRBV6-5 to TRBJ1-2; D is possibly TRBD1 (5 bases). Germline V lookup: CDR1 MNHEY, CDR2 SVGAGI. The CDR3 has 13 residues. V lost 3 bases to trimming and J lost 8 bases, with 13 bases between them. The CDR3 DNA reads as TGTGCCAGCAGTTATGGTGTGGGGGGAGGCTACACCTTC. Its protein is CASSYGVGGGYTF.

The chain joins TRBV29-1 to TRBJ1-1, with 8 bases aligning to TRBD1. V lost 2 bases to trimming and J lost 11 bases; unmatched junction nucleotides: 7. The V gene's germline CDR1 is SQVTM and CDR2 ANQGSEA. The CDR3 length is 12 residues. CDR3 sequence: CSVERVDREAFF. CDR3 DNA sequence: TGCAGCGTTGAAAGAGTGGACAGGGAGGCTTTCTTT.

As to this clone: This specimen includes other DNA sequences encoding the same CDR3. The rearrangement uses TRBV19 and TRBJ1-1; tentatively, D is TRBD1 (6 bases). The germline V and J ends were trimmed by 3 bases and 4 bases, with 9 bases remaining between them. The CDR3 spans 13 residues. Germline loops: CDR1 LNHDA, CDR2 SQIVND (reference sequence). The CDR3 DNA follows: TGTGCCAGTAGTATTGGGGGCACCACTGAAGCTTTCTTT. Protein: CASSIGGTTEAFF.

The V and J genes are TRBV2 and TRBJ2-3; unclear D gene. V lost 3 bases, J lost 2 bases, and 18 bases lay in between. Per the germline V gene, CDR1 is SNHLY and CDR2 is FYNNEI. This CDR3 has 17 amino acids. DNA of the CDR3: TGTGCCAGCAGTGACCCCCCCAGCTACGAGGCCACAGATACGCAGTATTTT. Translation: CASSDPPSYEATDTQYF. Variable domain in full (rest from reference TRBV2 and TRBJ2-3): EPEVTQTPSHQVTQMGQEVILRCVPISNHLYFYWYRQILGQKVEFLVSFYNNEISEKSEIFDDQFSVERPDGSNFTLKIRSTKLEDSAMYFCASSDPPSYEATDTQYFGPGTRLTVL.

Regarding this clone: The same CDR3 can be traced to other DNA sequences in this sample. V usage is TRBV9 and J usage is TRBJ2-7; TRBD1 is a possible D gene (6 bases). Germline lookup yields CDR1 SGDLS and CDR2 YYNGEE. The V and J ends lost 4 bases and 3 bases respectively, with 8 bases between them. The CDR3 length is 12 residues. The CDR3 is CASSPDSYEQYF. In DNA, the CDR3 is TGTGCCAGCAGCCCGGACAGCTACGAGCAGTACTTC.

The rearrangement links TRBV7-9 to TRBJ2-1, with no clear D. The CDR3 totals 15 residues. The germline V gene has CDR1 SEHNR and CDR2 FQNEAQ (reference sequence). Trimming cost V 2 bases and J 0 bases, with 8 bases left between them. CDR3 residues: CASSLFPSSYNEQFF. In DNA, the CDR3 is TGTGCCAGCAGCTTATTCCCGAGCTCCTACAATGAGCAGTTCTTC.

Notes on this clone: The same CDR3 is also encoded by other DNA sequences in this sample. This chain connects TRBV9 to TRBJ2-1; no firm D call. The germline gives CDR1 SGDLS, CDR2 YYNGEE. CDR3 length: 12 residues. The ends were cut back, 5 bases at V and 1 base at J, with 4 bases in the middle. The CDR3, as DNA: TGTGCCAGCAGTGGTTCCTACAATGAGCAGTTCTTC. This sequence encodes CASSGSYNEQFF.

The rearrangement joins TRBV27 to TRBJ2-2; D remains ambiguous. The V and J ends lost 2 bases and 4 bases respectively, with 8 bases between them. CDR1 MNHEY and CDR2 SMNVEV come from the germline V gene (reference sequence). This CDR3 spans 14 amino acids. The CDR3 nucleotides are TGTGCCAGCAGTTTACGGCCTTTCACCGGGGAGCTGTTTTTT. It specifies CASSLRPFTGELFF.

This chain joins TRBV5-6 and TRBJ1-1; D is undetermined. The CDR3 runs to 16 residues. Germline values: CDR1 SGHDT, CDR2 YYEEEE. The germline V and J ends were trimmed by 3 bases and 3 bases, with 18 bases remaining between them. CDR3 nucleotides: TGTGCCAGCAGCTATATTGGGGAGGGTCAGGACACTGAAGCTTTCTTT. It codes for CASSYIGEGQDTEAFF.

V gene TRBV28 combines with J gene TRBJ1-3; D perhaps matches TRBD1 (6 bases). CDR1 is MDHEN, CDR2 SYDVKM, per germline. Deletions cut 6 bases from V and 4 bases from J, with 16 bases between. This CDR3 is 15 amino acids long. The CDR3 bases are TGTGCCAGCAGCCTAGCAGGGGCTCTCGGAAACACCATATATTTT. Protein sequence: CASSLAGALGNTIYF.

The chain combines TRBV28 with TRBJ1-5; 7 bases agree with TRBD1. The CDR3 sequence is 13 residues long. Germline-derived CDR1 and CDR2 are MDHEN and SYDVKM. The trim removed 6 bases at V and 7 bases at J, leaving 6 bases unmatched. The DNA for the CDR3 is TGTGCCAGCAGCGAAATAGGGGGCCAGCCCCAGCATTTT. This sequence encodes CASSEIGGQPQHF. Looking up the rest from reference TRBV28 and TRBJ1-5 gives the full variable domain: DVKVTQSSRYLVKRTGEKVFLECVQDMDHENMFWYRQDPGLGLRLIYFSYDVKMKEKGDIPEGYSVSREKKERFSLILESASTNQTSMYLCASSEIGGQPQHFGDGTRLSIL.

Concerning this clone itself: The same CDR3 arises from other DNA sequences in this sample as well. The rearrangement joins TRBV18 to TRBJ2-5; D remains ambiguous. Germline CDR1 reads KGHSH; CDR2 reads LQKENI. The CDR3 consists of 11 residues. The germline V and J ends were trimmed by 2 bases and 5 bases, with 3 bases remaining between them. DNA for the CDR3: TGTGCCAGCTCACCAAGCGAGACCCAGTACTTC. Translating it yields CASSPSETQYF.